These T cell receptor beta chains were read from a single sample in a study of CXCR3-negative and CXCR3-positive naive CD8 T cells. Each CDR3 protein gets one entry in TCRdb, which reprocessed the 5' RACE reads and gives no DNA. The table lists tens of thousands of distinct CDR3 sequences. Specimen: naive CXCR3- CD8+ T cells from blood. These receptors were collected from a human donor in good health. Some clones in this sample may be carry-over from other donors' samples. The CDR3 runs from the conserved cysteine through the conserved F or W.

>TRBV6-2/TRBV6-3|TRBJ2-7|14
CASSYLGFSYEQYF
>TRBV4-2|TRBJ1-1|14
CASSQEEPTTEAFF
>TRBV9|TRBJ2-5|19
CASSVGRLGGWTGQETQYF
>TRBV11-2|TRBJ2-1|15
CASSLDPTSYNEQFF
>TRBV28|TRBJ2-1|20
CASSFPRGTSGVQTYNEQFF
>TRBV29-1|TRBJ2-5|17
CSVSGTSGELYQETQYF
>TRBV12-3/TRBV12-4|TRBJ2-1|16
CASRLGTEPPYNEQFF
>TRBV29-1|TRBJ2-1|16
CSVEPPDRKSYNEQFF
>TRBV7-8|TRBJ1-5|18
CASSPPRWGRGGNQPQHF
>TRBV4-1|TRBJ2-7|13
CASSQGGIYEQYF
>TRBV6-5|TRBJ2-1|14
CASSYRRGYNEQFF
>TRBV6-5|TRBJ1-1|14
CASSYQGRGTEAFF
>TRBV5-1|TRBJ2-3|11
CASSRGDTQCF
>TRBV24-1|TRBJ2-1|13
CATRGERLDEQFF
>TRBV18|TRBJ1-1|17
CASLRTPTGEENTEAFF
>TRBV14|TRBJ1-3|16
CASSLTGTGLGNTIYF
>TRBV20-1|TRBJ2-7|14
CSAKSPDSSYEQYF
>TRBV4-1|TRBJ2-1|16
CASSHPTGGRDNEQFF
>TRBV28|TRBJ2-2|14
CASSSSDATGELFF
>TRBV30|TRBJ2-1|16
CAWSVGVGGGIYEQFF
>TRBV29-1|TRBJ2-7|12
CSVENTAYEQYF
>TRBV9|TRBJ1-1|15
CASSPREGMNTEAFF
>TRBV28|TRBJ2-4|16
CASSHRTSGAKNIQYF
>TRBV29-1|TRBJ2-1|11
CSVEALDGQFF
>TRBV29-1|TRBJ1-2|12
CSVEGRNYGYTF
>TRBV29-1|TRBJ1-2|15
CSVEAFGEGYYGYTF
>TRBV19|TRBJ2-7|15
CASSYPGTGSYEQYF
>TRBV10-3|TRBJ2-7|16
CAISESGGDSSYEQYF
>TRBV29-1|TRBJ2-1|13
CGGMRGSYNEQFF
>TRBV7-8|TRBJ2-2|14
CASSLATMPGELFF
>TRBV7-9|TRBJ2-1|11
CASSPGQEQFF
>TRBV19|TRBJ2-3|13
CASSSATPDTQYF
>TRBV20-1|TRBJ1-2|14
CSARDREKFYGYTF
>TRBV20-1|TRBJ1-5|16
CSARDRDLGYDQPQHF
>TRBV4-1|TRBJ2-2|15
CASSQAPGDTGELFF
>TRBV11-3|TRBJ1-1|13
CASSLPGSPEAFF
>TRBV12-3/TRBV12-4|TRBJ2-5|13
CASSLVSKETQYF
>TRBV12-3/TRBV12-4|TRBJ2-2|17
CASTRSGRVPNTGELFF
>TRBV7-2|TRBJ2-1|17
CASRRTPREGLSGEQFF
>TRBV20-1|TRBJ2-1|16
CSARRGEWGFYNEQFF
>TRBV6-5|TRBJ1-6|14
CASRLTGAGHSLHF
>TRBV29-1|TRBJ2-7|14
CSVEESGSTYEQYF
>TRBV12-3/TRBV12-4|TRBJ1-2|19
CASSLPWREGPNAYYGYTF
>TRBV18|TRBJ2-7|13
CASTDTNSYEQYF
>TRBV29-1|TRBJ2-1|14
CSVSVPPYNREQFF
>TRBV10-1|TRBJ1-5|14
CASTGQGLNQPQHF
>TRBV12-3/TRBV12-4|TRBJ2-2|15
CASSPRPGTTGELFF
>TRBV6-2/TRBV6-3|TRBJ2-7|12
CASSSGVYEQYF
>TRBV19|TRBJ1-3|15
CASSIALISGNTIYF
>TRBV24-1|TRBJ2-5|12
CATSDLEETQYF
>TRBV20-1|TRBJ2-5|20
CSARDHPHRVAGGPSETRYF